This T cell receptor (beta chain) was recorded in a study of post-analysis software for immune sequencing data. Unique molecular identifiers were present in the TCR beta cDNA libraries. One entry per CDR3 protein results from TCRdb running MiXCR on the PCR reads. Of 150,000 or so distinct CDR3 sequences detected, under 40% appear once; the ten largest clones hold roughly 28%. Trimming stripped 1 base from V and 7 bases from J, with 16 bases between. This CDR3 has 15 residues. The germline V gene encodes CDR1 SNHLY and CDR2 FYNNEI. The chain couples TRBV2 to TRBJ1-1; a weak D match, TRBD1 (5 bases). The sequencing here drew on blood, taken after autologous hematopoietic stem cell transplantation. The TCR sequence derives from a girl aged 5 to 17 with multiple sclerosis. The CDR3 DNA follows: TGTGCCAGCAGTGAAGAGGGGCTAGTCGGTATTGAAGCTTTCTTT. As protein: CASSEEGLVGIEAFF.